A single sample gave rise to the 23 T cell receptor beta chains below, sequenced in a study of long-term antiretroviral therapy in people with HIV. At the survey level, the v3.0 immunoSEQ assay was run. Some clones are missing from TCRdb's copy, which holds only in-frame ones; the method was immunoSEQ multiplex PCR. This table has 42,000 or so clones, approximately 86% appearing once. Source: unsorted PBMCs, taken 0.1 years before starting antiretroviral therapy. These receptors were collected from a woman between 45 and 60 years old with HIV.

The CDR3 DNA is TGTGCCAGCAGCGCTTCGACAGGTCCTAATGAAAAACTGTTTTTT. This sequence encodes CASSASTGPNEKLFF. V and J are TRBV9 and TRBJ1-4, with D tentatively TRBD1 (6 bases). V was shortened by 3 bases and J by 3 bases, with 12 bases between the two germline ends. This CDR3 contains 15 residues. Germline lookup yields CDR1 SGDLS and CDR2 YYNGEE.

As to this clone: Other DNA variants within this sample encode the same CDR3. This rearrangement joins TRBV2 to TRBJ1-2; weak D call: TRBD1 (5 bases). The V gene's germline CDR1 is SNHLY and CDR2 FYNNEI. The V and J ends lost 2 bases and 1 base respectively, with 5 bases between them. The CDR3 runs to 13 residues. CDR3 protein: CASSEQGNYGYTF. The CDR3 DNA follows: TGTGCCAGCAGTGAACAGGGTAACTATGGCTACACCTTC.

The chain is built from TRBV5-5 and TRBJ1-5; TRBD1 matches 12 bases. This CDR3 contains 15 residues. V trimming: 8 bases; J trimming: 4 bases; junction bases outside the gene matches: 7. The germline CDR1 and CDR2 sequences are SGHKS and YYEKEE (reference sequence). The CDR3: CARGDRGRPNQPQHF. The CDR3 DNA follows: TGTGCCAGAGGGGACAGGGGGCGCCCAAATCAGCCCCAGCATTTT. Supplemented by reference TRBV5-5 and TRBJ1-5, the full variable domain reads DAGVTQSPTHLIKTRGQQVTLRCSPISGHKSVSWYQQVLGQGPQFIFQYYEKEERGRGNFPDRFSARQFPNYSSELNVNALLLGDSALYLCARGDRGRPNQPQHFGDGTRLSIL.

The chain recombines TRBV11-2 with TRBJ2-5; the D is unclear. This CDR3 contains 14 residues. CDR1 and CDR2 from the germline V gene are SGHAT and FQNNGV. V was clipped by 6 bases and J by 2 bases, with 13 bases between them. CDR3: CASSQVLEQETQYF. In DNA form, the CDR3 reads TGTGCCAGCAGTCAGGTCCTAGAACAAGAGACCCAGTACTTC.

The chain couples TRBV15 to TRBJ2-3; 9 nucleotides line up with TRBD2. The CDR3 is 18 amino acids. Germline V gene lookup returns CDR1 LNHNV and CDR2 YYDKDF (reference sequence). Trimming removed 8 bases from V and 1 base from J; junction bases left unmatched: 16. CDR3 sequence (DNA): TGTGCCACCCCACCGGCGCGGGGGGGGCCTTCGCGCACAGATACGCAGTATTTT. It encodes CATPPARGGPSRTDTQYF.

This clone was found once. The chain couples TRBV13 to TRBJ2-3; D is undetermined. The CDR3 is 12 amino acids. V dropped 2 bases and J dropped 4 bases, with 4 bases sitting between them. Germline V gives CDR1 PRHDT, CDR2 FYEKMQ (reference sequence). The CDR3 sequence is CASSLNPDTQYF. The CDR3 region has the DNA TGTGCCAGCAGCTTAAATCCAGATACGCAGTATTTT.

The V gene is TRBV7-3, the J gene TRBJ2-1; D might be TRBD1 or TRBD2, each matching 5 bases. The germline V and J ends were trimmed by 3 bases and 8 bases, with 14 bases remaining between them. Germline CDR1 and CDR2: SGHTA and FQGTGA. The CDR3 has 14 amino acids. CDR3 nucleotides: TGTGCCAGCAGCTTCATTTCGGGGACGGATGAGCAGTTCTTC. Protein: CASSFISGTDEQFF. The variable domain in full, with the rest retrieved from reference TRBV7-3 and TRBJ2-1, is GAGVSQTPSNKVTEKGKYVELRCDPISGHTALYWYRQSLGQGPEFLIYFQGTGAADDSGLPNDRFFAVRPEGSVSTLKIQRTERGDSAVYLCASSFISGTDEQFFGPGTRLTVL.

V is TRBV9 and J is TRBJ2-1; tentative D call: TRBD2 (6 bases). V lost 5 bases to trimming and J lost 0 bases, with 15 bases between them. The CDR3 contains 16 residues. Germline values: CDR1 SGDLS, CDR2 YYNGEE. CDR3 bases: TGTGCCAGCAGGGGGGAGGCCTCGAGCTCCTACAATGAGCAGTTCTTC. Translating it yields CASRGEASSSYNEQFF.

CDR3 residues: CASSSQQGYSGNTIYF. For the CDR3, the DNA is TGTGCCAGCAGCTCCCAACAGGGATACTCTGGAAACACCATATATTTT. The genes are TRBV7-2 and TRBJ1-3; maybe TRBD1 (6 bases). The ends were cut back, 4 bases at V and 0 bases at J, with 13 bases in the middle. Germline assignment: CDR1 SGHTA and CDR2 FQGNSA. This CDR3 is 16 amino acids long.

The chain joins TRBV11-2 to TRBJ2-7; TRBD1 or TRBD2 may be the D gene (6 bases each). Germline V gene sequence: CDR1 SGHAT, CDR2 FQNNGV. V was shortened by 1 base and J by 4 bases, with 17 bases between the two germline ends. The CDR3 length is 16 residues. In nucleotides, the CDR3 is TGTGCCAGCAGCTTAGTCGGGGGCGGAATGGGGTACGAGCAGTACTTC. Translated, it gives CASSLVGGGMGYEQYF.

J is TRBJ1-5 and V is TRBV5-6, with D possibly matching TRBD1 (5 bases). CDR1 SGHDT and CDR2 YYEEEE come from the germline V gene. V lost 4 bases and J 5 bases, leaving 16 bases between the germline ends. CDR3 length equals 15 residues. The DNA for the CDR3 is TGTGCCAGCAGCCCCGGCTGGGGGTCAGATCAGCCCCAGCATTTT. It translates to CASSPGWGSDQPQHF.

The rearrangement joins TRBV10-1 to TRBJ2-1, with 16 bases aligning to TRBD2. The CDR3 consists of 16 residues. CDR1 and CDR2 from the germline V gene are WNHNN and SYGVQD (reference sequence). The ends lost 2 bases at V and 13 bases at J; junction bases unmatched: 8. The CDR3 sequence is CASSERGLAGGPGQFF. The CDR3 region has the DNA TGCGCCAGCAGTGAGAGGGGACTAGCGGGGGGGCCGGGACAGTTCTTC.

V is TRBV30 and J is TRBJ2-3; 7 nucleotides line up with TRBD1. Germline lookup yields CDR1 GTSNPN and CDR2 SVGIG (reference sequence). This CDR3 comprises 16 residues. V lost 4 bases, J lost 2 bases, and 12 bases stayed unmatched. DNA for the CDR3: TGTGCCTGGACCCACGGGCTACAGGGGCACACAGATACGCAGTATTTT. It is translated as CAWTHGLQGHTDTQYF.

This clone was detected once. V usage is TRBV5-1 and J usage is TRBJ2-5; TRBD1 agrees at 7 bases. Germline values: CDR1 SGHRS, CDR2 YFSETQ. The CDR3 loop spans 15 amino acids. The V and J ends lost 0 bases and 2 bases, in that order; junction bases with no gene match: 4. CDR3 nucleotides: TGCGCCAGCAGCTTGGATGGCAGGGGGCAAGAGACCCAGTACTTC. This sequence encodes CASSLDGRGQETQYF.

This chain connects TRBV5-1 to TRBJ1-2; tentatively, D is TRBD1 (6 bases). Germline lookup yields CDR1 SGHRS and CDR2 YFSETQ. V dropped 4 bases and J dropped 4 bases, with 14 bases sitting between them. The CDR3 contains 14 residues. This chain's CDR3 is CASSTLGAGYGYTF. In DNA, the CDR3 is TGCGCCAGCAGCACCCTGGGGGCAGGCTATGGCTACACCTTC.

This rearrangement joins TRBV7-8 to TRBJ2-2; 9 bases match TRBD1. CDR1 is SGHVS, CDR2 FQNEAQ, per germline. This CDR3 has 15 amino acids. The V and J ends lost 4 bases and 7 bases, in that order; junction bases with no gene match: 7. CDR3 DNA: TGTGCCAGCAGCTCGGGACAGGGAAGTAACGGGGAGCTGTTTTTT. Amino acid sequence: CASSSGQGSNGELFF.

The gene calls are TRBV23-1 and TRBJ1-4, with a tentative D call TRBD1 (5 bases). TRBV23-1 is treated as an ORF (open reading frame) with a function not yet certain. The V gene lost 6 bases and the J gene lost 8 bases, with 22 bases spanning the gap. The CDR3 totals 16 residues. CDR3 DNA sequence: TGCGCCAGCAGCTACCCCCCCGCAGGGCGAATCGAAAAACTGTTTTTT. It translates to CASSYPPAGRIEKLFF.

V gene TRBV7-2 combines with J gene TRBJ1-2; D might be TRBD1 (5 bases). The V end lost 1 base, the J end lost 4 bases, and 10 bases lay between the germline ends. The CDR3 is made up of 14 amino acids. CDR1 SGHTA and CDR2 FQGNSA come from the germline V gene. CDR3 sequence: CASSLDPGPYGYTF. The CDR3 nucleotides read TGTGCCAGCAGCTTAGATCCGGGGCCCTATGGCTACACCTTC.

J is TRBJ1-3 and V is TRBV11-3; unclear D gene. The germline V gene encodes CDR1 SGHNT and CDR2 YENEEA. V was trimmed by 1 base and J by 8 bases, leaving 15 bases between them. This CDR3 has 15 residues. The chain's CDR3 is CASSLGTLGMDTIYF. The CDR3 region has the DNA TGTGCCAGCAGCTTAGGTACCCTTGGGATGGACACCATATATTTT.

The rearrangement uses TRBV7-2 and TRBJ2-1, with TRBD1 as a possible D gene (5 bases). CDR3 length equals 14 residues. Trimming removed 0 bases at V and 4 bases at J, with 7 bases between. Looked up from germline, CDR1 is SGHTA and CDR2 is FQGNSA. CDR3 loop: CASSLAGRYNEQFF. CDR3 nucleotides: TGTGCCAGCAGCTTAGCGGGGCGTTACAATGAGCAGTTCTTC.

This chain uses TRBV5-4 with TRBJ2-5, with TRBD1 matching over 7 bases. There are 14 residues in the CDR3. The V gene's germline CDR1 is SGHNT and CDR2 YYREEE (reference sequence). Trimming removed 4 bases from V and 3 bases from J; junction bases left unmatched: 6. CDR3 nucleotide sequence: TGTGCCAGCAGCCCGGGACAGACCGAAGAGACCCAGTACTTC. This encodes CASSPGQTEETQYF.

The CDR3 reads CASSQALAGGGADTQYF. The CDR3, as DNA: TGCGCCAGCAGCCAAGCACTAGCGGGGGGCGGGGCTGATACGCAGTATTTT. The V gene is TRBV4-3, the J gene TRBJ2-3, with 12 bases matching TRBD2. After removal of 1 base from V and 6 bases from J, the junction contained 8 bases not matched to a gene. The CDR3 is 17 residues long. The germline V gene encodes CDR1 LGHNA and CDR2 YSLEER.

J is TRBJ2-1 and V is TRBV7-9; D remains ambiguous. CDR3 length: 15 amino acids. Germline CDR1 SEHNR, CDR2 FQNEAQ (reference sequence). V was pared by 3 bases and J by 4 bases, with 13 bases between. As DNA, the CDR3 is TGTGCCAGCAGCTTGTCGAGACTTGAATACAATGAGCAGTTCTTC. This translates into CASSLSRLEYNEQFF.